This is a list of T cell receptor beta chains from one sample in a study of T cells in Graves' hyperthyroidism and ophthalmopathy. TCRdb independently ran MiXCR on the multiplex PCR reads; one entry per CDR3 protein. This table has around 280,000 distinct CDR3 sequences, about an eighth appearing once. The sequenced sample was blood. These receptors were taken from a middle-aged woman with Graves' hyperthyroidism. CDR3s include the opening cysteine and the closing phenylalanine or tryptophan. Each record gives: CDR3 protein, CDR3 DNA, J gene, clone size, V gene, D gene. The D gene is left open where the match is weak. Part of the rows lack a size; the others show once, few, many or a class for expanded clones.

CASRGRTGERKEHF | TGTGCCAGCAGGGGACGGACAGGGGAACGCAAGGAGCATTTT | TRBJ1-5 | . | TRBV12-3/TRBV12-4 | TRBD1
CASSHGTGSKGEKLFF | TGCGCCAGCAGCCACGGGACAGGGTCCAAGGGCGAAAAACTGTTTTTT | TRBJ1-4 | . | TRBV5-1 | TRBD1
CASSPPGVGAYNEQFF | TGTGCCAGCAGCCCCCCCGGGGTCGGCGCCTACAATGAGCAGTTCTTC | TRBJ2-1 | few | TRBV9 | .
CSASPLEGGARTEAFF | TGCAGTGCTTCACCCTTGGAGGGGGGGGCGAGGACTGAAGCTTTCTTT | TRBJ1-1 | many | TRBV20-1 | .
CASSSSQETQYF | TGTGCCAGCAGCTCCAGCCAAGAGACCCAGTACTTC | TRBJ2-5 | . | TRBV3-1 | .
CASSLGPAGRQETQYF | TGTGCCAGCAGCTTGGGTCCCGCGGGCAGACAAGAGACCCAGTACTTC | TRBJ2-5 | few | TRBV7-9 | .
CASSERDTGTGYTF | TGTGCCAGCAGTGAACGTGACACGGGTACCGGCTACACCTTC | TRBJ1-2 | many | TRBV2 | .
CASSLVGGRVTGELVF | TGTGCCAGCAGCTTAGTGGGGGGCAGGGTGACCGGGGAGCTGGTTTTT | TRBJ2-2 | . | TRBV7-8 | .
CAISEDGLVNEQFF | TGTGCCATCAGTGAGGATGGACTGGTCAATGAGCAGTTCTTC | TRBJ2-1 | . | TRBV10-3 | .
CASSRDRGRNQPQHF | TGTGCCAGCTCACGGGACAGGGGGCGGAATCAGCCCCAGCATTTT | TRBJ1-5 | many | TRBV18 | TRBD1
CASSERQGISPLHF | TGCGCCAGCAGTGAGCGGCAGGGGATTTCACCCCTCCACTTT | TRBJ1-6 | many | TRBV10-2 | .
CAWTGNAKGLFF | TGTGCCTGGACTGGAAATGCAAAAGGGCTGTTTTTT | TRBJ2-2 | many | TRBV30 | .
CASSSYLTGNYGYTF | TGTGCCAGCAGTTCCTACTTGACAGGGAACTATGGCTACACCTTC | TRBJ1-2 | . | TRBV27 | TRBD1
CSVNRGDEQFF | TGCAGCGTTAACAGGGGAGATGAGCAGTTCTTC | TRBJ2-1 | many | TRBV29-1 | TRBD1
CASSMRTVTYNEQFF | TGTGCCAGTAGTATGAGGACAGTTACTTACAATGAGCAGTTCTTC | TRBJ2-1 | many | TRBV19 | .
CASSQAGEVQPQHF | TGTGCCAGCAGCCAAGCAGGGGAGGTTCAGCCCCAGCATTTT | TRBJ1-5 | many | TRBV3-1 | .
CATSREGIGAQYF | TGTGCCACCAGCAGAGAAGGTATTGGGGCCCAGTACTTC | TRBJ2-5 | few | TRBV15 | .
CASSSLAGVYNEQFF | TGTGCCAGCAGCTCCTTAGCGGGAGTCTACAATGAGCAGTTCTTC | TRBJ2-1 | many | TRBV7-2 | TRBD2
CSATTGWEDYGYTF | TGCAGTGCTACTACAGGGTGGGAAGACTATGGCTACACCTTC | TRBJ1-2 | many | TRBV20-1 | .
CASSPPGSTNTGELFF | TGTGCCAGCTCACCACCGGGCAGTACGAACACCGGGGAGCTGTTTTTT | TRBJ2-2 | . | TRBV18 | .
CSASGPDSNQPQHF | TGCAGTGCTAGTGGGCCGGATAGCAATCAGCCCCAGCATTTT | TRBJ1-5 | . | TRBV20-1 | .
CASSLDIYQETQYF | TGTGCCAGCAGTTTAGATATCTACCAAGAGACCCAGTACTTC | TRBJ2-5 | many | TRBV28 | .
CATSARQGLATEAFF | TGTGCCACCAGCGCCCGACAGGGTTTGGCCACTGAAGCTTTCTTT | TRBJ1-1 | many | TRBV15 | TRBD1
CASSSTGFETQYF | TGTGCCAGCAGTTCCACAGGGTTTGAGACCCAGTACTTC | TRBJ2-5 | many | TRBV12-3/TRBV12-4 | .
CASNQLAGGWETQYF | TGTGCCAGCAACCAACTAGCGGGAGGGTGGGAGACCCAGTACTTC | TRBJ2-5 | many | TRBV28 | TRBD2
CASSNRLAGRETQYF | TGTGCCAGCAGCAACCGACTAGCGGGAAGGGAGACCCAGTACTTC | TRBJ2-5 | many | TRBV11-2 | TRBD2
CASSSDMTGTEAFF | TGCGCCAGCAGCTCTGACATGACGGGAACTGAAGCTTTCTTT | TRBJ1-1 | many | TRBV5-1 | .
CASSTSGLADTQYF | TGTGCCAGCTCCACTAGCGGACTTGCGGATACGCAGTATTTT | TRBJ2-3 | . | TRBV6-1 | TRBD2
CASSFRREKTGELFF | TGCGCCAGCAGCTTCCGTCGGGAGAAGACCGGGGAGCTGTTTTTT | TRBJ2-2 | few | TRBV5-1 | .
CASSYGVTDGNQPQHF | TGTGCCAGCAGTTACGGGGTAACCGATGGCAATCAGCCCCAGCATTTT | TRBJ1-5 | many | TRBV6-8 | .
CASSPPLGWGEIGEAFF | TGTGCCAGCTCACCACCTCTGGGTTGGGGGGAGATTGGTGAAGCTTTCTTT | TRBJ1-1 | . | TRBV18 | .
CATSEAGTGGEKLFF | TGTGCCACCAGTGAAGCCGGGACAGGGGGTGAAAAACTGTTTTTT | TRBJ1-4 | few | TRBV24-1 | TRBD1
CSVGRGVPPSEAFF | TGCAGCGTTGGGCGGGGGGTACCACCGTCTGAAGCTTTCTTT | TRBJ1-1 | many | TRBV29-1 | .
CASSFLSYNEQFF | TGTGCCAGCAGTTTCTTGTCCTACAATGAGCAGTTCTTC | TRBJ2-1 | many | TRBV12-3/TRBV12-4 | .
CASSPGSPYGYTF | TGTGCCAGCAGCCCAGGGAGCCCCTATGGCTACACCTTC | TRBJ1-2 | many | TRBV11-3 | .
CATSDTTTNGYEQYF | TGTGCCACCAGTGATACTACGACTAACGGCTACGAGCAGTACTTC | TRBJ2-7 | . | TRBV24-1 | .
CASSFDTVNTEAFF | TGTGCCAGCAGTTTTGACACCGTGAACACTGAAGCTTTCTTT | TRBJ1-1 | many | TRBV27 | .
CASSLWQQPVHSNQPQHF | TGTGCCAGCAGTTTATGGCAGCAACCTGTTCATAGCAATCAGCCCCAGCATTTT | TRBJ1-5 | many | TRBV28 | .
CASSFYLGRSDNEQFF | TGTGCCAGCAGCTTTTATCTCGGGAGGAGCGACAATGAGCAGTTCTTC | TRBJ2-1 | . | TRBV7-8 | TRBD2
CASRDRGRQPQHF | TGTGCCAGCAGGGACAGGGGGCGTCAGCCCCAGCATTTT | TRBJ1-5 | many | TRBV28 | TRBD1
CASSQGAPTSYEQYF | TGTGCCAGCAGCCAAGGGGCTCCAACCTCCTACGAGCAGTACTTC | TRBJ2-7 | few | TRBV14 | .
CASSAGQGRGNTEAFF | TGTGCCAGCAGTGCGGGACAGGGGAGAGGGAACACTGAAGCTTTCTTT | TRBJ1-1 | many | TRBV12-3/TRBV12-4 | TRBD1
CASSPGTGYDQPQHF | TGTGCCAGCAGCCCCGGGACAGGGTATGATCAGCCCCAGCATTTT | TRBJ1-5 | many | TRBV2 | TRBD1
CASAAGTGGATDTQYF | TGTGCCAGCGCGGCGGGGACAGGGGGCGCGACAGATACGCAGTATTTT | TRBJ2-3 | few | TRBV5-6 | TRBD1
CASNPAVSSTDTQYF | TGTGCCAGCAATCCCGCTGTTAGTAGCACAGATACGCAGTATTTT | TRBJ2-3 | few | TRBV28 | .
CASSPPLAGASDTQYF | TGTGCCAGCTCACCACCGCTAGCGGGAGCATCCGATACGCAGTATTTT | TRBJ2-3 | . | TRBV18 | TRBD2
CSARGGTGNTEAFF | TGCAGTGCTAGAGGGGGGACAGGGAACACTGAAGCTTTCTTT | TRBJ1-1 | . | TRBV20-1 | TRBD1
CASRPAGGRQVYGYTF | TGTGCCAGCAGACCAGCCGGAGGCAGGCAGGTCTATGGCTACACCTTC | TRBJ1-2 | many | TRBV6-1 | .
CALTATGQLETQYF | TGTGCCCTAACGGCCACGGGACAACTGGAGACCCAGTACTTC | TRBJ2-5 | many | TRBV30 | .
CASSQSGQGREKLFF | TGTGCCAGCAGCCAATCAGGACAGGGGAGAGAAAAACTGTTTTTT | TRBJ1-4 | many | TRBV3-1 | TRBD1
CASSPPAPGNTIYF | TGTGCCAGCTCACCACCGGCCCCTGGAAACACCATATATTTT | TRBJ1-3 | few | TRBV18 | .
CASGTRGYEQYF | TGTGCTAGTGGGACTAGGGGCTACGAGCAGTACTTC | TRBJ2-7 | . | TRBV12-5 | .
CASSLVPDQPQHF | TGTGCCAGCAGCTTAGTACCGGATCAGCCCCAGCATTTT | TRBJ1-5 | many | TRBV11-2 | .
CASSLLKDSWAFF | TGTGCCAGCAGTTTATTAAAGGACAGTTGGGCTTTCTTT | TRBJ1-1 | many | TRBV28 | .
CASSFSGEGTEAFF | TGCGCCAGCAGCTTTTCAGGTGAAGGCACTGAAGCTTTCTTT | TRBJ1-1 | many | TRBV5-1 | .
CASSFSRDGAYEQYF | TGTGCCAGCAGTTTTAGCCGGGACGGAGCCTACGAGCAGTACTTC | TRBJ2-7 | many | TRBV12-3/TRBV12-4 | .
CASNVAASNQPQHF | TGTGCCAGTAATGTGGCGGCAAGCAATCAGCCCCAGCATTTT | TRBJ1-5 | many | TRBV19 | .